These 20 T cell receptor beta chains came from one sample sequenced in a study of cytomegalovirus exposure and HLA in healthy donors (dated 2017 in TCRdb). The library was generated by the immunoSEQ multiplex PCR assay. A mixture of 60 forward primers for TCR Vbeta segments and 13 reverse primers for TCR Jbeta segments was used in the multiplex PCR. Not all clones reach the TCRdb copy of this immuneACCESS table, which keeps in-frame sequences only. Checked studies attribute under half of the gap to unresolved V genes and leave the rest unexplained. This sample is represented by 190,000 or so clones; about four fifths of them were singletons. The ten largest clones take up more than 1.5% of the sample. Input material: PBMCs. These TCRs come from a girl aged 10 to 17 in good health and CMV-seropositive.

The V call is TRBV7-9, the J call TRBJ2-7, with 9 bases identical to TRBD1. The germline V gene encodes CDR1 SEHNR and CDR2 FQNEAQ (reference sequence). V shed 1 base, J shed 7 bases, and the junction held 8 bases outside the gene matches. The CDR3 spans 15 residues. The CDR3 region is CASSLGTGAVGEQYF. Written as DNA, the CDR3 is TGTGCCAGCAGCTTAGGGACAGGGGCGGTCGGGGAGCAGTACTTC.

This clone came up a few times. The CDR3 loop is CASSVAGGPYEQYF. For the CDR3, the DNA is TGTGCCAGCAGCGTTGCGGGGGGACCCTACGAGCAGTACTTC. This chain uses TRBV9 with TRBJ2-7; TRBD2 matches at 8 bases. This CDR3 comprises 14 residues. Germline V gene lookup returns CDR1 SGDLS and CDR2 YYNGEE. Losses at the gene ends were 2 bases for V and 2 bases for J; bases not matched to a gene: 3.

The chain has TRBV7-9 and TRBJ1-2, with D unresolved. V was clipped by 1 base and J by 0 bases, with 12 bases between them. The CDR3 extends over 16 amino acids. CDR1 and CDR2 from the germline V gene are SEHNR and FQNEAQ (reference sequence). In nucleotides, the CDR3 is TGTGCCAGCAGCTTAGGTTGGGCCCAAGCTAACTATGGCTACACCTTC. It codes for CASSLGWAQANYGYTF.

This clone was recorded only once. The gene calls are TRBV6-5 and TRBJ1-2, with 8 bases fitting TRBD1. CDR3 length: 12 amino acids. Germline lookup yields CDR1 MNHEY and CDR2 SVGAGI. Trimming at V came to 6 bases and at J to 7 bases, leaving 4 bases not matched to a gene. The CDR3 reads CASSRTGLGYTF. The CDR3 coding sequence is TGTGCCAGCAGCCGGACAGGGCTTGGCTACACCTTC.

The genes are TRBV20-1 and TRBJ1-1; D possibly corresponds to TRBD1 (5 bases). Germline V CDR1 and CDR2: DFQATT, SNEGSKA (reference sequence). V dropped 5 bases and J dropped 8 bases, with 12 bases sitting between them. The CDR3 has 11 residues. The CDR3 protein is CSAEQASEAFF. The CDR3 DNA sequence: TGCAGTGCTGAACAGGCTTCCGAAGCTTTCTTT.

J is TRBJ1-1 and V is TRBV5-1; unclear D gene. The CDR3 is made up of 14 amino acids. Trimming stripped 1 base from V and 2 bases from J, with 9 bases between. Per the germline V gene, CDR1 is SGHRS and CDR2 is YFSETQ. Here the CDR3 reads CASSLFVSNTEAFF. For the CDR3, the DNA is TGCGCCAGCAGCTTGTTTGTCAGTAACACTGAAGCTTTCTTT.

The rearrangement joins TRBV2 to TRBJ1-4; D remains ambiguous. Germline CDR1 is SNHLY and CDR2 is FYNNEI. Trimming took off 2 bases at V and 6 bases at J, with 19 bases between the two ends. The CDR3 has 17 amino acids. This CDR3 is CASSESGRINGDEKLFF. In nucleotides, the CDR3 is TGTGCCAGCAGTGAAAGTGGCAGGATTAACGGGGATGAAAAACTGTTTTTT.

The DNA for the CDR3 is TGTGCCAGCAGCTCGGACAGGAGCTCCTATAATTCACCCCTCCACTTT. This translates into CASSSDRSSYNSPLHF. The chain employs TRBV5-6 and TRBJ1-6, with TRBD1 matching over 7 bases. The CDR3 extends over 16 amino acids. J gave up 0 bases and V 3 bases, and 3 bases lay outside the gene matches. The germline V gene encodes CDR1 SGHDT and CDR2 YYEEEE.

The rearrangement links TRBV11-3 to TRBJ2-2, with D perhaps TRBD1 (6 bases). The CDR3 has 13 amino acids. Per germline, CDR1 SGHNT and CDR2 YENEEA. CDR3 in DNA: TGTGCGTCGGCTGGGGGCGGCACCGGGGAGCTGTTTTTT. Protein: CASAGGGTGELFF.

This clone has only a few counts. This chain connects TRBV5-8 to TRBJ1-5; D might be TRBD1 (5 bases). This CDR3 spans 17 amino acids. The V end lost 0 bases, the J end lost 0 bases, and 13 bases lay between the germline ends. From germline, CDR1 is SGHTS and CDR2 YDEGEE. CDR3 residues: CASSLEGPVRSNQPQHF. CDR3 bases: TGTGCCAGCAGCTTGGAGGGGCCAGTACGTAGCAATCAGCCCCAGCATTTT.

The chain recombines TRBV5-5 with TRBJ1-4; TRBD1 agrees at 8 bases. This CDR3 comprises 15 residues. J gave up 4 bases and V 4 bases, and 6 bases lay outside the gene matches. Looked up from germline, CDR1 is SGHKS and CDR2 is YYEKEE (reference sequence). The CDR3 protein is CASSIRDRSNEKLFF. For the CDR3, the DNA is TGTGCCAGCAGCATCCGGGACAGGAGTAATGAAAAACTGTTTTTT. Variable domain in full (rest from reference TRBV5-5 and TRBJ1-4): DAGVTQSPTHLIKTRGQQVTLRCSPISGHKSVSWYQQVLGQGPQFIFQYYEKEERGRGNFPDRFSARQFPNYSSELNVNALLLGDSALYLCASSIRDRSNEKLFFGSGTQLSVL.

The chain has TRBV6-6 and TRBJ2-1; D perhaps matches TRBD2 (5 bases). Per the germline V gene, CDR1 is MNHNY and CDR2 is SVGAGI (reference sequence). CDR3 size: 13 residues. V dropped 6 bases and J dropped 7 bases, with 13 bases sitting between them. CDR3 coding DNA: TGTGCCAGCAGCAACCCGGGGTTGAATGAGCAGTTCTTC. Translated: CASSNPGLNEQFF.

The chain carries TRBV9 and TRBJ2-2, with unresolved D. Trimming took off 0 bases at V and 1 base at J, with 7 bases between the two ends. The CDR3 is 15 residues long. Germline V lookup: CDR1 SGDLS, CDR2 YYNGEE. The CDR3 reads CASSVASGNTGELFF. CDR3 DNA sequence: TGTGCCAGCAGCGTAGCTTCAGGGAACACCGGGGAGCTGTTTTTT. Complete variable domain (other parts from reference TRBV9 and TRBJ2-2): DSGVTQTPKHLITATGQRVTLRCSPRSGDLSVYWYQQSLDQGLQFLIQYYNGEERAKGNILERFSAQQFPDLHSELNLSSLELGDSALYFCASSVASGNTGELFFGEGSRLTVL.

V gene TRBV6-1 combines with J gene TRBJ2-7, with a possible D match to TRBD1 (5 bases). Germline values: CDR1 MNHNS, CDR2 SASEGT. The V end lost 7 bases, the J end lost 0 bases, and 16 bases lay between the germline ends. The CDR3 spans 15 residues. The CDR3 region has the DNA TGTGCCAGCATGAAAGAAGGGGTTTTCTCCTACGAGCAGTACTTC. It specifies CASMKEGVFSYEQYF.

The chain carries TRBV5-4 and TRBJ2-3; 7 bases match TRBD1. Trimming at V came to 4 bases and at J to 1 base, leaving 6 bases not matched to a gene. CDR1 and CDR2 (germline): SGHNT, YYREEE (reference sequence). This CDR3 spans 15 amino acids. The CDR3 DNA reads TGTGCCAGCAGCGCGACAGGGCTACGCACAGATACGCAGTATTTT. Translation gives CASSATGLRTDTQYF.

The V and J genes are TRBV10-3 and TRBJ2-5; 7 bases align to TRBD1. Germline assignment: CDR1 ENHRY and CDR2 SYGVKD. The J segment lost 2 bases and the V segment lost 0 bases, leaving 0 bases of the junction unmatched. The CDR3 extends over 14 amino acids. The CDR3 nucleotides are TGTGCCATCAGTGAGTCGGGACAGCAAGAGACCCAGTACTTC. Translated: CAISESGQQETQYF.

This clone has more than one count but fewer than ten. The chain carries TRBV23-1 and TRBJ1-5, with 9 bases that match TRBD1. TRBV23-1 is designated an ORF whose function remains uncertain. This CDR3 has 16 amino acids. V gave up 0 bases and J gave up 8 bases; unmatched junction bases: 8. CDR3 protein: CASSQSGGQGIEPQHF. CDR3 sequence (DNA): TGCGCCAGCAGTCAATCTGGGGGACAGGGCATCGAGCCCCAGCATTTT.

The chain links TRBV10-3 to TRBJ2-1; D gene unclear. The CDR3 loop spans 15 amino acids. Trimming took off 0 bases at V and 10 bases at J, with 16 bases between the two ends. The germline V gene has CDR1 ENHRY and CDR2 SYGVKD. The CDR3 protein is CAISESSRSPPEQFF. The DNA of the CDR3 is TGTGCCATCAGTGAGTCGAGTAGATCCCCCCCCGAGCAGTTCTTC.

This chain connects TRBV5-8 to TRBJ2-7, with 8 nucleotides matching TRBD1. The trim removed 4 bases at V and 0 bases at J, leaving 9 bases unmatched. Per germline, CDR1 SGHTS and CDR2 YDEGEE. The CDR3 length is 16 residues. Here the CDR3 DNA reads TGTGCCAGCAGCAGCAGGGGGCCTAGTTTCTCCTACGAGCAGTACTTC. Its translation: CASSSRGPSFSYEQYF.

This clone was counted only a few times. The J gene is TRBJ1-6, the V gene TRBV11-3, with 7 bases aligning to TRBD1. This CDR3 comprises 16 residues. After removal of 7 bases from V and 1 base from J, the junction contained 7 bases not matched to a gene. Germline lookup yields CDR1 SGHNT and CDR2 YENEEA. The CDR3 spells CASIEQGQSYNSPLHF. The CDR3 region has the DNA TGTGCCAGCATAGAACAGGGGCAGTCCTATAATTCACCCCTCCACTTT.